Presented here are 20 T cell receptor beta chains from one specimen sequenced in a study of shared clonotypes between healthy human individuals. Generated by immunoSEQ multiplex PCR, the TCRdb table keeps only in-frame clones and is missing some. Here the sample spans 1.4 million or so clones, about 98.5% being singletons. Source material: naive CD4+ T cells sorted from blood. Sample subset: CD45RA+ positively selected. These receptors were taken from a man between 25 and 39 years old in good health.

This clone has only one observation. The chain links TRBV5-8 to TRBJ1-2; 7 nucleotides agree with TRBD1. This CDR3 has 12 residues. The germline V gene encodes CDR1 SGHTS and CDR2 YDEGEE. V was clipped by 7 bases and J by 8 bases; unmatched bases: 8. The CDR3: CASRPQQGGYTF. In nucleotides, the CDR3 is TGTGCCAGCCGACCCCAACAGGGGGGCTACACCTTC. The full variable domain, rest sourced from reference TRBV5-8 and TRBJ1-2, is EAGVTQSPTHLIKTRGQQATLRCSPISGHTSVYWYQQALGLGLQFLLWYDEGEERNRGNFPPRFSGRQFPNYSSELNVNALELEDSALYLCASRPQQGGYTFGSGTRLTVV.

The chain employs TRBV7-6 and TRBJ2-7, with 10 bases fitting TRBD2. The CDR3 is made up of 16 amino acids. Germline V gene data show CDR1 as SGHVS and CDR2 as FNYEAQ. V was pared by 1 base and J by 6 bases, with 9 bases of the junction left unmatched. CDR3 amino acids: CASSLEGTSVPSEQYF. CDR3 coding DNA: TGTGCCAGCAGCTTAGAAGGGACTAGCGTTCCTAGCGAGCAGTACTTC.

This clone has a single count. Other DNA sequences in the same sample also yield this CDR3. The chain couples TRBV28 to TRBJ2-7; D is undetermined. V lost 5 bases to trimming and J lost 4 bases, with 12 bases between them. Per the germline V gene, CDR1 is MDHEN and CDR2 is SYDVKM. The CDR3 contains 13 residues. The CDR3 nucleotides are TGTGCCAGCAGTCCCCCCCACAGATACGAGCAGTACTTC. Translating gives CASSPPHRYEQYF.

The chain uses TRBV2 and TRBJ1-1, with 8 bases matching TRBD1. V shed 6 bases, J shed 7 bases, and the junction held 10 bases outside the gene matches. CDR3 length: 14 amino acids. Per the germline V gene, CDR1 is SNHLY and CDR2 is FYNNEI. The DNA for the CDR3 is TGTGCCAGCAGGGGGACAGGCCAGCGCTTTGAAGCTTTCTTT. Translating gives CASRGTGQRFEAFF.

The V gene is TRBV14, the J gene TRBJ2-1; 7 nucleotides align to TRBD2. The CDR3 is made up of 14 amino acids. Germline lookup yields CDR1 SGHDN and CDR2 FVKESK. J gave up 2 bases and V 5 bases, and 3 bases lay outside the gene matches. CDR3 amino acids: CASSKGGTYNEQFF. Here the CDR3 DNA reads TGTGCCAGCAGCAAGGGAGGGACCTACAATGAGCAGTTCTTC.

This sequence joins TRBV5-6 and TRBJ2-1; TRBD2 matches 11 bases. CDR1 and CDR2 from the germline V gene are SGHDT and YYEEEE. V trimming: 2 bases; J trimming: 8 bases; junction bases outside the gene matches: 6. The CDR3 runs 15 residues. The CDR3 protein is CASSFPTSGTDEQFF. CDR3 DNA: TGTGCCAGCAGCTTCCCGACTAGCGGGACCGATGAGCAGTTCTTC.

V and J are TRBV7-9 and TRBJ2-7, with 9 bases identical to TRBD2. Germline lookup yields CDR1 SEHNR and CDR2 FQNEAQ (reference sequence). The trim removed 0 bases at V and 2 bases at J, leaving 11 bases unmatched. The CDR3 spans 18 residues. The CDR3 DNA is TGTGCCAGCAGCTTAGCTCAAGGAGCTAGCGGGAAACCCTACGAGCAGTACTTC. Its protein is CASSLAQGASGKPYEQYF.

J is TRBJ2-1 and V is TRBV5-8, with 7 positions matching TRBD1. The trim removed 0 bases at V and 4 bases at J, leaving 7 bases unmatched. The CDR3 totals 16 residues. From germline, CDR1 is SGHTS and CDR2 YDEGEE. The CDR3 bases are TGTGCCAGCAGCTTGGGGGGGACAGCTATTTACAATGAGCAGTTCTTC. It yields the protein CASSLGGTAIYNEQFF.

This sequence joins TRBV2 and TRBJ2-2; D unresolved. Germline values: CDR1 SNHLY, CDR2 FYNNEI. Trimming took 8 bases from V and 6 from J, leaving 13 bases between them. The CDR3 length is 13 residues. CDR3 nucleotide sequence: TGTGCCAGCTCTTTTTCCGGGCCCGGGGAGCTGTTTTTT. Protein sequence: CASSFSGPGELFF.

This rearrangement joins TRBV4-3 to TRBJ1-5; no definite D call. Germline values: CDR1 LGHNA, CDR2 YSLEER. Trimming took 4 bases from V and 6 from J, leaving 13 bases between them. CDR3 length: 14 amino acids. CDR3 region: CASSPRLRTQPQHF. CDR3 bases: TGCGCCAGCAGCCCCCGTTTGAGGACTCAGCCCCAGCATTTT.

This chain joins TRBV2 and TRBJ2-2; D gene unclear. CDR3 length: 15 amino acids. Germline CDR1 is SNHLY and CDR2 is FYNNEI. V was clipped by 1 base and J by 3 bases, with 9 bases between them. CDR3 nucleotide sequence: TGTGCCAGCAGTGAAGTTCAGCGATACACCGGGGAGCTGTTTTTT. It yields the protein CASSEVQRYTGELFF. Full variable domain (remainder filled in from reference TRBV2 and TRBJ2-2): EPEVTQTPSHQVTQMGQEVILRCVPISNHLYFYWYRQILGQKVEFLVSFYNNEISEKSEIFDDQFSVERPDGSNFTLKIRSTKLEDSAMYFCASSEVQRYTGELFFGEGSRLTVL.

The chain joins TRBV30 to TRBJ2-7; D unresolved. The CDR3 covers 11 residues. Germline V gives CDR1 GTSNPN, CDR2 SVGIG (reference sequence). Trimming pared 4 bases from V and 4 bases from J, leaving 8 bases between. CDR3 in DNA: TGTGCCTGGACACAGTCATACGAGCAGTACTTC. This codes for CAWTQSYEQYF. Full variable domain (missing parts from reference TRBV30 and TRBJ2-7): SQTIHQWPATLVQPVGSPLSLECTVEGTSNPNLYWYRQAAGRGLQLLFYSVGIGQISSEVPQNLSASRPQDRQFILSSKKLLLSDSGFYLCAWTQSYEQYFGPGTRLTVT.

This clone was seen a few times. Other DNA sequences in the sample encode the same CDR3. The genes are TRBV5-4 and TRBJ1-2, with D uncertain. With 3 bases removed from V and 0 bases from J, the gap between germline ends came to 6 bases. The CDR3 has 13 amino acids. Germline V gene sequence: CDR1 SGHNT, CDR2 YYREEE (reference sequence). The CDR3: CASSSGANYGYTF. Written as DNA, the CDR3 is TGTGCCAGCAGCTCTGGGGCTAACTATGGCTACACCTTC.

The CDR3 bases are TGTGCCAGCTCATCCTACAGACGGACCAGAGGCCCCGCGGGAGAGACCCAGTACTTC. This gives the protein CASSSYRRTRGPAGETQYF. The V call is TRBV18, the J call TRBJ2-5, with D tentatively TRBD2 (5 bases). The CDR3 is 19 residues long. Trimming removed 5 bases at V and 4 bases at J, with 29 bases between. Looked up from germline, CDR1 is KGHSH and CDR2 is LQKENI.

The rearrangement joins TRBV29-1 to TRBJ2-1; 8 bases are a match to TRBD2. This CDR3 has 14 residues. The germline gives CDR1 SQVTM, CDR2 ANQGSEA. Trimming removed 5 bases from V and 4 bases from J; junction bases left unmatched: 7. The CDR3 bases are TGCAGCGTTCCTGAGACTAGCGAATACAATGAGCAGTTCTTC. Protein: CSVPETSEYNEQFF.

The chain uses TRBV5-1 and TRBJ2-5; possibly TRBD1 for D (5 bases). Trimming shortened V by 1 base and J by 5 bases, and 9 bases separated the two germline ends. The CDR3 has 13 residues. Per germline, CDR1 SGHRS and CDR2 YFSETQ. In DNA form, the CDR3 reads TGCGCCAGCAGCTTGAATTACAGGGAGACCCAGTACTTC. Its protein product is CASSLNYRETQYF.

The V gene is TRBV13, the J gene TRBJ1-2, with D possibly TRBD1 on 6 matching bases. Trimming took off 1 base at V and 0 bases at J, with 18 bases between the two ends. The CDR3 is 18 amino acids. Looked up from germline, CDR1 is PRHDT and CDR2 is FYEKMQ (reference sequence). CDR3 nucleotide sequence: TGTGCCAGCAGCTTAGATATCCGGACGGACAGAACTAACTATGGCTACACCTTC. Translating gives CASSLDIRTDRTNYGYTF.

The J gene is TRBJ2-1, the V gene TRBV4-1; tentative D call: TRBD2 (7 bases). CDR3 length: 16 amino acids. In germline, CDR1 is MGHRA, CDR2 YSYEKL. V was cut by 3 bases and J by 2 bases, with 14 bases left in between. The CDR3 DNA reads TGCGCCAGCAGCCAGAGGATAGGGGGGGCCTACAATGAGCAGTTCTTC. Amino acids: CASSQRIGGAYNEQFF.

The chain employs TRBV2 and TRBJ2-7; no definite D call. CDR1 is SNHLY, CDR2 FYNNEI, per germline. The germline V and J ends were trimmed by 3 bases and 12 bases, with 21 bases remaining between them. The CDR3 is 14 amino acids. The CDR3 bases are TGTGCCAGCAGTGACCTGTCCCCGTCCGAGGCCCGGTACTTC. Amino acids: CASSDLSPSEARYF.

V is TRBV19 and J is TRBJ2-7; maybe TRBD1 (6 bases). The CDR3 has 13 residues. Per germline, CDR1 LNHDA and CDR2 SQIVND (reference sequence). V lost 5 bases to trimming and J lost 5 bases, with 13 bases between them. The CDR3: CASSPRDINEQYF. CDR3 nucleotide sequence: TGTGCCAGTAGTCCAAGGGACATTAACGAGCAGTACTTC. Full variable domain (outside the CDR3, taken from reference TRBV19 and TRBJ2-7): DGGITQSPKYLFRKEGQNVTLSCEQNLNHDAMYWYRQDPGQGLRLIYYSQIVNDFQKGDIAEGYSVSREKKESFPLTVTSAQKNPTAFYLCASSPRDINEQYFGPGTRLTVT.